These T cell receptor beta chains were read from a single sample in a study of low-dose radiotherapy and immunotherapy resistance in tumors. TCRdb re-called the reads through MiXCR, storing one row per CDR3 protein. The data contain tens of thousands of distinct CDR3 sequences, less than 30% of them singletons. This material consisted of PBMCs, taken after low-dose radiotherapy plus immunotherapy. The receptors derive from a male donor with prostate cancer. Each CDR3 is given with its conserved first and last residue. The D gene is left open where the match is weak. Where a row states a size, it is once, few, many or the class of an expanded clone; other rows omit it.

J gene	clone size	V gene	D gene	CDR3 DNA	CDR3 protein
TRBJ2-7	many	TRBV19	.	TGTGCCAGTAGTATAGTTGGAAGCTCCTACGAGCAGTACTTC	CASSIVGSSYEQYF
TRBJ2-7	many	TRBV25-1	.	TGTGCCAGCAGCCAGGGCAGGGGCTACGAGCAGTACTTC	CASSQGRGYEQYF
TRBJ2-7	medium-sized	TRBV5-1	TRBD2	TGCGCCAGCAGCCTTAGCGGGAGGGCCCCAGACGAGCAGTACTTC	CASSLSGRAPDEQYF
TRBJ2-5	many	TRBV2	TRBD1	TGTGCCAGCAGCCCCACCCGGACAGGTATACAAGAGACCCAGTACTTC	CASSPTRTGIQETQYF
TRBJ2-1	many	TRBV6-1	.	TGTGCCAGCAGTGAAAACCGACTTGGGCCCTACAATGAGCAGTTCTTC	CASSENRLGPYNEQFF
TRBJ1-5	many	TRBV7-9	.	TGTGCCAGCAGCCCCGACGGAGGCAATCAGCCCCAGCATTTT	CASSPDGGNQPQHF
TRBJ2-3	many	TRBV27	.	TGTGCCAGCAGTTGGCGTCAGGGAGATACGCAGTATTTT	CASSWRQGDTQYF
TRBJ2-7	many	TRBV5-1	.	TGCGCCAGCAGCCCGGGGAGCGGGTACGAGCAGTACTTC	CASSPGSGYEQYF
TRBJ2-1	few	TRBV20-1	TRBD2	TGCAGTGCCCCCGGGACTAGCGGGAAGGCGGGTGAGCAGTTCTTC	CSAPGTSGKAGEQFF
TRBJ2-2	many	TRBV7-9	TRBD1	TGTGCCAGCAGCTCGGGACAGGGGAACACCGGGGAGCTGTTTTTT	CASSSGQGNTGELFF
TRBJ2-1	many	TRBV3-1	TRBD2	TGTGCCAGCAGCCAAGCGGAGCGGCGGGAGTCTGAGCAGTTCTTC	CASSQAERRESEQFF
TRBJ2-3	many	TRBV20-1	TRBD2	TGCAGTGCTAGAGAGGGCAGAAGCGGGAGAGGAGATACGCAGTATTTT	CSAREGRSGRGDTQYF
TRBJ2-1	many	TRBV7-9	TRBD2	TGTGCCAGCAGCCCAGCGGGGGGGTTTGTCCACAATGAGCAGTTCTTC	CASSPAGGFVHNEQFF
TRBJ1-4	.	TRBV28	.	TGTGCCAGTGGGGGGGAGGAAAAACTGTTTTTT	CASGGEEKLFF
TRBJ1-6	many	TRBV12-3/TRBV12-4	.	TGTGCCAGCAGTTTAGGGGGACCTCTGAATTCACCCCTCCACTTT	CASSLGGPLNSPLHF
TRBJ1-5	.	TRBV29-1	.	TGCAGCGTTGATGGCGGGGGCAATCAGCCCCAGCATTTT	CSVDGGGNQPQHF
TRBJ2-7	many	TRBV20-1	.	TGCAGTGCTAGAATAAGGCCGCGGCAAAGGGACGAGCAGTACTTC	CSARIRPRQRDEQYF
TRBJ2-7	few	TRBV4-3	TRBD1	TGCGCCAGCAGCCAATTCCAGGGGGTGCCCTACGAGCAGTACTTC	CASSQFQGVPYEQYF
TRBJ2-1	many	TRBV30	.	TGTGCCTGGAGTACTCGTGTCTTC	CAWSTRVF
TRBJ2-6	.	TRBV28	.	TGTGCCAGCAGTTTACTTACAGGGGCCAACGTCCTGACTTTC	CASSLLTGANVLTF
TRBJ2-1	many	TRBV25-1	TRBD1	TGTGCCAGCAGTGACCCGACAGGGCTTGAGCAGTTCTTC	CASSDPTGLEQFF
TRBJ2-7	many	TRBV11-2	TRBD1	TGTGCCAGCAGCGCGACAGGGGCCTACGAGCAGTACTTC	CASSATGAYEQYF